This is a list of T cell receptor beta chains from one sample in a study of T cell repertoires in cytomegalovirus infection. Antigens of these TCRs are unknown. Via MiXCR, TCRdb re-called the reads, giving one row per CDR3 protein. The table shows 800,000 to 950,000 distinct CDR3 sequences, with over 25% occurring only once. The sample in question was cultured CD8+ T cells from PBMCs, obtained from culture after CMV antigen stimulation. The receptors stem from a human donor in good health (CMV status not recorded). Some clones in this sample may be carry-over from other donors' samples. Each CDR3 is given with its conserved first and last residue. Fields, in order: V gene, D gene, clone size, J gene, CDR3 protein, CDR3 DNA. D genes are given only for firm matches. Rows give clone size only sometimes, using once, few, many, or a class for an expanded clone.

V gene: TRBV6-5
D gene: -
clone size: -
J gene: TRBJ2-5
CDR3 protein: CASSQTQGAETQYF
CDR3 DNA: TGTGCCAGCAGTCAGACCCAGGGCGCAGAGACCCAGTACTTC

V gene: TRBV19
D gene: TRBD1
clone size: -
J gene: TRBJ1-1
CDR3 protein: CASTQGVTEAFF
CDR3 DNA: TGTGCCAGTACCCAGGGGGTCACTGAAGCTTTCTTT

V gene: TRBV10-1
D gene: -
clone size: -
J gene: TRBJ1-5
CDR3 protein: CAKRLFPQPLCNQPQHF
CDR3 DNA: TGCGCCAAGCGACTATTCCCACAGCCCCTTTGCAATCAGCCCCAGCATTTT

V gene: TRBV29-1
D gene: -
clone size: -
J gene: TRBJ2-7
CDR3 protein: CSVAGLGVSYEQYF
CDR3 DNA: TGCAGCGTTGCGGGGTTGGGGGTATCCTACGAGCAGTACTTC

V gene: TRBV7-9
D gene: TRBD1
clone size: many
J gene: TRBJ1-6
CDR3 protein: CASSLRPPGGYYSPLHF
CDR3 DNA: TGTGCCAGCAGCTTAAGGCCCCCAGGGGGCTATTATTCACCCCTCCACTTT

V gene: TRBV6-2/TRBV6-3
D gene: -
clone size: -
J gene: TRBJ2-1
CDR3 protein: CASSYGRGISIEQFF
CDR3 DNA: TGTGCCAGCAGTTACGGTCGGGGGATTTCCATTGAGCAGTTCTTC

V gene: TRBV10-3
D gene: TRBD1
clone size: -
J gene: TRBJ2-2
CDR3 protein: CAIGQGAIGELFF
CDR3 DNA: TGTGCCATTGGACAGGGGGCCATCGGGGAGCTGTTTTTT

V gene: TRBV7-9
D gene: TRBD1
clone size: many
J gene: TRBJ2-4
CDR3 protein: CASSSNRGELAKNIQYF
CDR3 DNA: TGTGCCAGCAGCTCCAACAGGGGAGAGTTAGCCAAAAACATTCAGTACTTC

V gene: TRBV12-5
D gene: TRBD1
clone size: many
J gene: TRBJ1-5
CDR3 protein: CASGQTGVQPQHF
CDR3 DNA: TGTGCTAGTGGTCAGACAGGGGTTCAGCCCCAGCATTTT

V gene: TRBV29-1
D gene: TRBD1
clone size: -
J gene: TRBJ2-3
CDR3 protein: CSVCRDSSTDTQYF
CDR3 DNA: TGCAGCGTTTGCCGGGACAGCAGCACAGATACGCAGTATTTT

V gene: TRBV9
D gene: -
clone size: few
J gene: TRBJ2-5
CDR3 protein: CASSPSGFQETQYF
CDR3 DNA: TGTGCCAGCAGCCCGAGCGGCTTTCAAGAGACCCAGTACTTC

V gene: TRBV10-3
D gene: TRBD1
clone size: -
J gene: TRBJ2-3
CDR3 protein: CAIRPGTGVADTQYF
CDR3 DNA: TGTGCCATCAGGCCTGGGACAGGCGTCGCGGATACGCAGTATTTT

V gene: TRBV5-1
D gene: -
clone size: -
J gene: TRBJ2-2
CDR3 protein: CASSLPLQGRSGELFF
CDR3 DNA: TGCGCCAGCAGCTTGCCTTTACAGGGTCGATCCGGGGAGCTGTTTTTT

V gene: TRBV4-1
D gene: TRBD1
clone size: many
J gene: TRBJ1-3
CDR3 protein: CASSQPPGQSAGNTIYF
CDR3 DNA: TGCGCCAGCAGCCAACCACCGGGACAGAGTGCTGGAAACACCATATATTTT

V gene: TRBV7-8
D gene: TRBD1
clone size: many
J gene: TRBJ1-2
CDR3 protein: CASSLVTGIGNYGYTF
CDR3 DNA: TGTGCCAGCAGCTTAGTGACAGGGATTGGGAACTATGGCTACACCTTC

V gene: TRBV20-1
D gene: TRBD2
clone size: few
J gene: TRBJ2-1
CDR3 protein: CSARDQGGLAGGLRYNEQFF
CDR3 DNA: TGCAGTGCTAGAGATCAAGGGGGACTAGCGGGGGGGCTTAGGTACAATGAGCAGTTCTTC

V gene: TRBV28
D gene: -
clone size: -
J gene: TRBJ2-1
CDR3 protein: CASRLSGRRERNEQFF
CDR3 DNA: TGTGCCAGCAGGTTGTCCGGGCGCAGGGAGAGAAATGAGCAGTTCTTC

V gene: TRBV10-2
D gene: TRBD1
clone size: few
J gene: TRBJ1-6
CDR3 protein: CATLRVGQGSSPLHF
CDR3 DNA: TGCGCCACCCTTCGGGTAGGACAGGGGAGTTCACCCCTCCACTTT

V gene: TRBV5-4
D gene: TRBD1
clone size: few
J gene: TRBJ2-1
CDR3 protein: CASSGTDNNEQFF
CDR3 DNA: TGTGCCAGCAGCGGGACAGACAACAATGAGCAGTTCTTC

V gene: TRBV10-3
D gene: -
clone size: few
J gene: TRBJ2-7
CDR3 protein: CAITPDGSYEQYF
CDR3 DNA: TGTGCCATCACCCCGGACGGGAGCTACGAGCAGTACTTC

V gene: TRBV5-1
D gene: -
clone size: -
J gene: TRBJ2-7
CDR3 protein: CASSFKSVADREQYF
CDR3 DNA: TGCGCCAGCAGCTTTAAGTCAGTCGCCGATCGAGAGCAGTACTTC

V gene: TRBV7-2
D gene: -
clone size: many
J gene: TRBJ1-5
CDR3 protein: CASSLTMQGQYNQPQHF
CDR3 DNA: TGTGCCAGCAGCTTAACAATGCAAGGACAGTACAATCAGCCCCAGCATTTT

V gene: TRBV7-6
D gene: -
clone size: few
J gene: TRBJ2-2
CDR3 protein: CASSSSGSLFF
CDR3 DNA: TGTGCTAGCAGCAGCAGTGGGTCGCTGTTTTTT

V gene: TRBV6-6
D gene: -
clone size: many
J gene: TRBJ1-1
CDR3 protein: CASSYSRGMNTEAFF
CDR3 DNA: TGTGCCAGCAGTTACTCCAGGGGCATGAACACTGAAGCTTTCTTT

V gene: TRBV27
D gene: -
clone size: few
J gene: TRBJ2-1
CDR3 protein: CASNGLAGYNEQFF
CDR3 DNA: TGTGCCAGCAATGGCCTGGCCGGATACAATGAGCAGTTCTTC

V gene: TRBV5-4
D gene: -
clone size: -
J gene: TRBJ2-1
CDR3 protein: CASSPVLGFSYNEQFF
CDR3 DNA: TGTGCCAGCAGTCCGGTCCTCGGGTTCTCCTACAATGAGCAGTTCTTC

V gene: TRBV7-2
D gene: -
clone size: -
J gene: TRBJ1-1
CDR3 protein: CASSLDTRIYRTEAFF
CDR3 DNA: TGTGCCAGCAGCTTAGACACACGTATATATCGCACTGAAGCTTTCTTT

V gene: TRBV13
D gene: -
clone size: -
J gene: TRBJ2-2
CDR3 protein: CASSGTGGEDTGELFF
CDR3 DNA: TGTGCCAGCAGCGGGACGGGTGGAGAGGACACCGGGGAGCTGTTTTTT

V gene: TRBV19
D gene: -
clone size: -
J gene: TRBJ2-5
CDR3 protein: CATQGIFQETQYF
CDR3 DNA: TGTGCCACCCAGGGTATTTTCCAAGAGACCCAGTACTTC

V gene: TRBV7-9
D gene: TRBD1
clone size: many
J gene: TRBJ1-5
CDR3 protein: CASSPQGARQPQHF
CDR3 DNA: TGTGCCAGCAGCCCTCAGGGGGCGCGACAGCCCCAGCATTTT

V gene: TRBV29-1
D gene: TRBD1
clone size: -
J gene: TRBJ1-5
CDR3 protein: CSAPGQGVYQPQHF
CDR3 DNA: TGCAGCGCCCCGGGGCAGGGGGTGTATCAGCCCCAGCATTTT

V gene: TRBV5-1
D gene: TRBD2
clone size: -
J gene: TRBJ2-1
CDR3 protein: CASSWTSGGENSYNEQFF
CDR3 DNA: TGCGCCAGCAGCTGGACGTCGGGGGGAGAGAACTCCTACAATGAGCAGTTCTTC

V gene: TRBV7-2
D gene: TRBD2
clone size: many
J gene: TRBJ2-1
CDR3 protein: CASRLKLAPSSYNEQFF
CDR3 DNA: TGTGCCAGCAGGTTAAAACTAGCGCCCAGCTCCTACAATGAGCAGTTCTTC

V gene: TRBV7-2
D gene: -
clone size: many
J gene: TRBJ1-4
CDR3 protein: CASSLGGNEKLFF
CDR3 DNA: TGTGCCAGCAGTTTAGGGGGGAATGAAAAACTGTTTTTT

V gene: TRBV12-5
D gene: -
clone size: -
J gene: TRBJ1-1
CDR3 protein: CASGLVGQGRTEAFF
CDR3 DNA: TGTGCTAGTGGTTTGGTGGGCCAGGGGCGCACTGAAGCTTTCTTT

V gene: TRBV12-3/TRBV12-4
D gene: -
clone size: -
J gene: TRBJ2-5
CDR3 protein: CASSLGQRETQYF
CDR3 DNA: TGTGCCAGCAGTTTAGGACAGCGGGAGACCCAGTACTTC

V gene: TRBV2
D gene: -
clone size: many
J gene: TRBJ1-2
CDR3 protein: CASKEHRNYGYTF
CDR3 DNA: TGTGCCAGCAAGGAACACAGGAACTATGGCTACACCTTC

V gene: TRBV5-6
D gene: -
clone size: -
J gene: TRBJ2-7
CDR3 protein: CASSPRWASSYEQYF
CDR3 DNA: TGTGCCAGCAGCCCGCGGTGGGCTAGCTCCTACGAGCAGTACTTC

V gene: TRBV6-6
D gene: -
clone size: -
J gene: TRBJ1-1
CDR3 protein: CASSTTGQMNTEAFF
CDR3 DNA: TGTGCCAGCAGCACAACCGGACAGATGAACACTGAAGCTTTCTTT

V gene: TRBV28
D gene: -
clone size: -
J gene: TRBJ2-5
CDR3 protein: CASSLWPRGGETQYF
CDR3 DNA: TGTGCCAGCAGTTTATGGCCCAGGGGGGGAGAGACCCAGTACTTC

V gene: TRBV6-6
D gene: TRBD1
clone size: -
J gene: TRBJ2-1
CDR3 protein: CASIPGQGEANEQFF
CDR3 DNA: TGTGCCAGCATCCCGGGACAGGGAGAGGCCAATGAGCAGTTCTTC

V gene: TRBV5-6
D gene: -
clone size: -
J gene: TRBJ2-1
CDR3 protein: CASSLMGMGTYNEQFF
CDR3 DNA: TGTGCCAGCAGCCTGATGGGGATGGGGACCTACAATGAGCAGTTCTTC

V gene: TRBV9
D gene: TRBD2
clone size: -
J gene: TRBJ2-1
CDR3 protein: CASSVGGGVVGEQFF
CDR3 DNA: TGTGCCAGCAGCGTAGGCGGGGGGGTCGTGGGTGAGCAGTTCTTC

V gene: TRBV7-2
D gene: TRBD2
clone size: few
J gene: TRBJ2-2
CDR3 protein: CASSLYGGGAGTGELFF
CDR3 DNA: TGTGCCAGCAGCTTATATGGCGGGGGGGCCGGGACCGGGGAGCTGTTTTTT

V gene: TRBV12-3/TRBV12-4
D gene: TRBD1
clone size: few
J gene: TRBJ2-1
CDR3 protein: CASSRTGTYNEQFF
CDR3 DNA: TGTGCCAGCAGCCGGACAGGGACCTACAATGAGCAGTTCTTC